This T cell receptor beta chain was sequenced in a study of control samples from healthy donors and cancer patients. This CDR3 has 15 residues. V was shortened by 0 bases and J by 4 bases, with 10 bases between the two germline ends. The germline gives CDR1 SGHAT, CDR2 FQNNGV. Measured with immunoSEQ multiplex PCR; TCRdb has only the in-frame clones, and not every one. The data hold 100,000 to 130,000 clones, with approximately 84% observed a single time. The source is a man between 18 and 29 years old in good health. The V gene is TRBV11-2, the J gene TRBJ1-3; unclear D gene. Sequencing input: blood. The CDR3 coding sequence is TGTGCCAGCAGCTTAGATAGCCGGGGAGGAAACACCATATATTTT. Translating it yields CASSLDSRGGNTIYF.